What follows are 29 T cell receptor beta chains derived from one specimen sequenced in a study of cytotoxic CD8 clonotypes in ibrutinib-treated CLL (dated by TCRdb to about 2021). Interpreted using the paper, the time point label stands for: roughly 2 years on ibrutinib. The library was made by the immunoSEQ multiplex PCR assay. TCRdb stores this immuneACCESS table with in-frame sequences only. Part of the clones is absent; in the studies checked, under half of the shortfall reflects unresolved V genes, and no reason is known for the rest. The sample yields about 23,000 clones; just under 70% were counted once. Together, the top ten hold around 30% of the sample. This sample comprised PBMCs, obtained after 24 months of ibrutinib treatment. Receptors were obtained from a human donor with chronic lymphocytic leukemia.

V is TRBV7-9 and J is TRBJ1-1; D is perhaps TRBD1 (6 bases). The CDR3 runs to 15 residues. V lost 4 bases and J lost 0, with 12 bases in between. The germline V gene has CDR1 SEHNR and CDR2 FQNEAQ (reference sequence). The CDR3 DNA sequence: TGTGCCAGCAGCTACAGGGTTACCATGAACACTGAAGCTTTCTTT. It is translated as CASSYRVTMNTEAFF.

The chain joins TRBV5-4 to TRBJ2-7, with D tentatively TRBD1 or TRBD2 (6 bases each). Germline loops: CDR1 SGHNT, CDR2 YYREEE (reference sequence). The CDR3 covers 16 residues. V was cut by 4 bases and J by 1 base, with 18 bases left in between. Here the CDR3 DNA reads TGTGCCAGCAGCCCGCCCCCTAGGGGGGATTCCTACGAGCAGTACTTC. It is translated as CASSPPPRGDSYEQYF.

The chain is built from TRBV5-1 and TRBJ1-4; tentative D call: TRBD1 (5 bases). Germline CDR1 and CDR2: SGHRS and YFSETQ. Trimming stripped 0 bases from V and 7 bases from J, with 10 bases between. CDR3 length: 14 residues. In nucleotides, the CDR3 is TGCGCCAGCAGCTTGGCCCTGGGGGGTGAAAAACTGTTTTTT. As protein: CASSLALGGEKLFF.

The chain employs TRBV5-5 and TRBJ1-3, with TRBD1 as a possible D gene (6 bases). There are 17 residues in the CDR3. The V gene's germline CDR1 is SGHKS and CDR2 YYEKEE (reference sequence). Trimming took off 2 bases at V and 0 bases at J, with 15 bases between the two ends. The CDR3 bases are TGTGCCAGCAGCTTTTATGGGACACCAATCTCTGGAAACACCATATATTTT. This gives the protein CASSFYGTPISGNTIYF.

Only a few counts were recorded for this clone. V is TRBV9 and J is TRBJ2-3, with TRBD2 identical over 15 bases. The trim removed 4 bases at V and 5 bases at J, leaving 5 bases unmatched. Looked up from germline, CDR1 is SGDLS and CDR2 is YYNGEE. This CDR3 is built from 16 residues. This CDR3 reads CASSLGLAGGGDTQYF. CDR3 DNA: TGTGCCAGCAGCCTGGGACTAGCGGGGGGCGGAGATACGCAGTATTTT.

V and J are TRBV4-1 and TRBJ2-1, with D perhaps matching TRBD2 (6 bases). The length of the CDR3 is 16 residues. CDR1 and CDR2 (germline): MGHRA, YSYEKL. V dropped 4 bases and J dropped 0 bases, with 13 bases sitting between them. CDR3 sequence reads: CASSLEGLNSYNEQFF. Written as DNA, the CDR3 is TGCGCCAGCAGCCTGGAGGGGCTGAACTCCTACAATGAGCAGTTCTTC.

The V call is TRBV20-1, the J call TRBJ2-7, with unresolved D. Trimming took 7 bases from V and 3 from J, leaving 10 bases between them. The CDR3 spans 11 residues. From germline, CDR1 is DFQATT and CDR2 SNEGSKA (reference sequence). This chain's CDR3 is CSGTSSYEQYF. The CDR3 DNA follows: TGCAGTGGGACGTCTAGCTACGAGCAGTACTTC.

This chain joins TRBV4-1 and TRBJ2-7; D possibly uses TRBD1 or TRBD2 (5 bases each). From germline, CDR1 is MGHRA and CDR2 YSYEKL. This CDR3 is 15 amino acids long. With 0 bases removed from V and 6 bases from J, the gap between germline ends came to 15 bases. The CDR3 region is CASSQEGSGTREQYF. CDR3 nucleotides: TGCGCCAGCAGCCAAGAGGGGTCAGGGACCCGCGAGCAGTACTTC.

This clone ranks as medium-sized (0.01 to 0.1%). The chain has TRBV6-1 and TRBJ1-2; D is unresolved. The CDR3 extends over 14 amino acids. Germline V lookup: CDR1 MNHNS, CDR2 SASEGT. The V and J ends lost 5 bases and 3 bases respectively, with 13 bases between them. The DNA of the CDR3 is TGTGCCAGCAGTACGCAGACGCGCGACTATGGCTACACCTTC. This codes for CASSTQTRDYGYTF.

The chain uses TRBV29-1 and TRBJ1-1, with 7 bases lining up with TRBD1. The CDR3 loop spans 14 amino acids. The V and J ends lost 4 bases and 6 bases, in that order; junction bases with no gene match: 11. CDR1 is SQVTM and CDR2 is ANQGSEA in the germline V gene. The chain's CDR3 is CSVALGTAGAEAFF. CDR3 DNA: TGCAGCGTTGCCCTAGGGACAGCCGGGGCTGAAGCTTTCTTT. The full variable domain, its missing parts supplied by reference TRBV29-1 and TRBJ1-1, is SAVISQKPSRDICQRGTSLTIQCQVDSQVTMMFWYRQQPGQSLTLIATANQGSEATYESGFVIDKFPISRPNLTFSTLTVSNMSPEDSSIYLCSVALGTAGAEAFFGQGTRLTVV.

The chain uses TRBV5-6 and TRBJ1-4, with D hard to call. Trimming stripped 3 bases from V and 5 bases from J, with 8 bases between. This CDR3 is built from 13 residues. Germline values: CDR1 SGHDT, CDR2 YYEEEE. The CDR3 bases are TGTGCCAGCAGCTCCCCCGTAAATGAAAAACTGTTTTTT. As protein: CASSSPVNEKLFF. The full variable domain, its missing parts supplied by reference TRBV5-6 and TRBJ1-4, is DAGVTQSPTHLIKTRGQQVTLRCSPKSGHDTVSWYQQALGQGPQFIFQYYEEEERQRGNFPDRFSGHQFPNYSSELNVNALLLGDSALYLCASSSPVNEKLFFGSGTQLSVL.

This clone occurred once. V gene TRBV27 combines with J gene TRBJ2-7; no clear D. Germline V lookup: CDR1 MNHEY, CDR2 SMNVEV (reference sequence). CDR3 length equals 13 residues. Trimming removed 2 bases at V and 4 bases at J, with 9 bases between. CDR3: CASSLHWGYEQYF. The DNA for the CDR3 is TGTGCCAGCAGTTTACATTGGGGATACGAGCAGTACTTC.

The gene calls are TRBV6-1 and TRBJ1-5; no clear D gene. Looked up from germline, CDR1 is MNHNS and CDR2 is SASEGT. There are 14 residues in the CDR3. The V end was cut by 4 bases, the J end by 0 bases, with 7 bases between. CDR3 sequence: CASSGDRSNQPQHF. CDR3 sequence (DNA): TGTGCCAGCAGTGGTGACCGTAGCAATCAGCCCCAGCATTTT.

This clone is a singleton in its sample. This chain uses TRBV7-6 with TRBJ1-1; D is unclear. Germline CDR1 is SGHVS and CDR2 is FNYEAQ. CDR3 length: 13 amino acids. V was cut by 5 bases and J by 6 bases, with 13 bases left in between. The CDR3 region has the DNA TGTGCCAGCAGCAAGACGAGTTATGCTGAAGCTTTCTTT. It is translated as CASSKTSYAEAFF.

This clone was picked up one time. This chain connects TRBV29-1 to TRBJ2-2; D possibly matches TRBD1 or TRBD2 (5 bases each). The CDR3 contains 14 residues. The V end lost 7 bases, the J end lost 2 bases, and 14 bases lay between the germline ends. Germline lookup yields CDR1 SQVTM and CDR2 ANQGSEA. The CDR3 loop reads CSAWDLGNTGELFF. In DNA form, the CDR3 reads TGCAGCGCCTGGGACCTGGGCAACACCGGGGAGCTGTTTTTT.

The chain recombines TRBV7-6 with TRBJ1-1; D unresolved. Germline assignment: CDR1 SGHVS and CDR2 FNYEAQ. The CDR3 is made up of 16 amino acids. Trimming shortened V by 1 base and J by 2 bases, and 14 bases separated the two germline ends. The CDR3 loop reads CASSLGGELLNTEAFF. For the CDR3, the DNA is TGTGCCAGCAGCTTAGGGGGAGAACTCCTAAACACTGAAGCTTTCTTT.

V is TRBV7-8 and J is TRBJ1-5; no clear D. Trimming pared 5 bases from V and 4 bases from J, leaving 18 bases between. The CDR3 loop spans 16 amino acids. Germline V CDR1 and CDR2: SGHVS, FQNEAQ. The CDR3 coding sequence is TGTGCCAGCAGCACTATCCCGACGGTCTTTAATCAGCCCCAGCATTTT. Its translation: CASSTIPTVFNQPQHF.

This chain links TRBV2 with TRBJ1-4; TRBD1 aligns across 9 bases. The CDR3 covers 15 residues. Trimming took 4 bases from V and 7 from J; bases not matched to a gene: 7. The germline V gene has CDR1 SNHLY and CDR2 FYNNEI. The chain's CDR3 is CASSVRDRETEKLFF. The CDR3 DNA sequence: TGTGCCAGCAGTGTGCGGGACAGGGAAACTGAAAAACTGTTTTTT.

Only a few counts were recorded for this clone. The chain uses TRBV15 and TRBJ1-1, with TRBD1 matching over 7 bases. Trimming cost V 5 bases and J 1 base; bases outside gene matches: 4. Germline V gives CDR1 LNHNV, CDR2 YYDKDF (reference sequence). The CDR3 is 14 residues long. The CDR3 region has the DNA TGTGCCACCAGCCACAGGGGAGGGAACACTGAAGCTTTCTTT. Its protein product is CATSHRGGNTEAFF.

The rearrangement links TRBV19 to TRBJ1-2; 7 bases map to TRBD1. In germline, CDR1 is LNHDA, CDR2 SQIVND (reference sequence). The CDR3 length is 16 residues. The junction had 13 bases not matched to a gene; V was cut back by 5 bases and J by 4 bases. This CDR3 is CASSLPGQARVYGYTF. CDR3 DNA sequence: TGTGCCAGTAGTCTCCCTGGACAGGCAAGAGTCTATGGCTACACCTTC.

The V gene is TRBV19, the J gene TRBJ1-5; the D is unclear. The germline gives CDR1 LNHDA, CDR2 SQIVND (reference sequence). The CDR3 loop spans 16 amino acids. With 5 bases removed from V and 4 bases from J, the gap between germline ends came to 18 bases. The CDR3 DNA reads as TGTGCCAGTAGTGCCGAACTCAGTTTGTGGAATCAGCCCCAGCATTTT. This translates into CASSAELSLWNQPQHF.

This chain joins TRBV19 and TRBJ1-2, with D possibly being TRBD1 (5 bases). Trimming took 10 bases from V and 1 from J, leaving 16 bases between them. The CDR3 has 14 amino acids. Looked up from germline, CDR1 is LNHDA and CDR2 is SQIVND (reference sequence). The CDR3 here is CATQRGRINYGYTF. The CDR3 DNA follows: TGTGCCACCCAACGGGGCAGAATTAACTATGGCTACACCTTC. Full variable domain (rest looked up from reference TRBV19 and TRBJ1-2): DGGITQSPKYLFRKEGQNVTLSCEQNLNHDAMYWYRQDPGQGLRLIYYSQIVNDFQKGDIAEGYSVSREKKESFPLTVTSAQKNPTAFYLCATQRGRINYGYTFGSGTRLTVV.

The chain has TRBV5-6 and TRBJ1-2; 9 positions agree with TRBD1. There are 15 residues in the CDR3. V lost 3 bases to trimming and J lost 1 base; unmatched junction nucleotides: 4. Germline-derived CDR1 and CDR2 are SGHDT and YYEEEE. The chain's CDR3 is CASSSGTGLNYGYTF. Here the CDR3 DNA reads TGTGCCAGCAGCTCGGGGACAGGGCTTAACTATGGCTACACCTTC. Full variable domain (remainder filled in from reference TRBV5-6 and TRBJ1-2): DAGVTQSPTHLIKTRGQQVTLRCSPKSGHDTVSWYQQALGQGPQFIFQYYEEEERQRGNFPDRFSGHQFPNYSSELNVNALLLGDSALYLCASSSGTGLNYGYTFGSGTRLTVV.

This rearrangement joins TRBV19 to TRBJ2-7, with 8 bases matching TRBD1. This CDR3 spans 14 amino acids. Germline V gene sequence: CDR1 LNHDA, CDR2 SQIVND (reference sequence). Trimming removed 4 bases from V and 2 bases from J; junction bases left unmatched: 4. CDR3 sequence: CASSTGQGAYEQYF. CDR3 coding DNA: TGTGCCAGTAGTACCGGACAGGGAGCCTACGAGCAGTACTTC. Supplemented by reference TRBV19 and TRBJ2-7, the full variable domain reads DGGITQSPKYLFRKEGQNVTLSCEQNLNHDAMYWYRQDPGQGLRLIYYSQIVNDFQKGDIAEGYSVSREKKESFPLTVTSAQKNPTAFYLCASSTGQGAYEQYFGPGTRLTVT.

This clone appeared a few times. This chain links TRBV29-1 with TRBJ1-1; 9 nucleotides agree with TRBD1. There are 15 residues in the CDR3. Germline V gives CDR1 SQVTM, CDR2 ANQGSEA. V lost 6 bases and J lost 0; bases outside the gene matches: 8. The CDR3 nucleotides are TGCAGCGTACAGGGGGCTGGGGGTATGAACACTGAAGCTTTCTTT. Protein sequence: CSVQGAGGMNTEAFF.

This chain connects TRBV27 to TRBJ2-2, with D possibly matching TRBD2 (5 bases). The V gene's germline CDR1 is MNHEY and CDR2 SMNVEV (reference sequence). This CDR3 is built from 16 residues. V was trimmed by 3 bases and J by 6 bases, leaving 17 bases between them. The CDR3 here is CASSLLGAGLSGELFF. CDR3 coding DNA: TGTGCCAGCAGTTTGTTGGGAGCCGGGTTGTCCGGGGAGCTGTTTTTT.

The chain links TRBV27 to TRBJ2-7; 7 bases map to TRBD1. The germline gives CDR1 MNHEY, CDR2 SMNVEV (reference sequence). This CDR3 contains 15 residues. V lost 5 bases and J lost 3; bases outside the gene matches: 10. The CDR3 coding sequence is TGTGCCAGCAGTCCCTCCGGGACAGTGGACTACGAGCAGTACTTC. Encoded protein: CASSPSGTVDYEQYF.

The chain has TRBV5-1 and TRBJ2-4; D may be TRBD2 (6 bases). Germline values: CDR1 SGHRS, CDR2 YFSETQ. This CDR3 is 14 amino acids long. The V gene lost 5 bases and the J gene lost 0 bases, with 9 bases spanning the gap. This CDR3 reads CASRPGVAKNIQYF. The CDR3 DNA follows: TGCGCCAGCAGGCCGGGGGTAGCCAAAAACATTCAGTACTTC.

This clone occurred a few times. The V and J genes are TRBV19 and TRBJ1-2, with 7 bases lining up with TRBD1. Germline assignment: CDR1 LNHDA and CDR2 SQIVND (reference sequence). The V gene end was trimmed by 4 bases and the J gene end by 10 bases; junction bases not matched to a gene: 6. The CDR3 spans 12 residues. The CDR3, as DNA: TGTGCCAGTAGTACAAATCAGGGGGACTACACCTTC. This translates into CASSTNQGDYTF.